This TCR beta chain was found in a study of blood T cell repertoires in COVID-19. Study-level information: From T cells, B-cell-depleted T cells, or PBMCs came the material, which was cDNA or gDNA.

This clone was recorded only once. The authors' processing: Amplification with reference gene primers provided the estimates of nucleated cell counts. The repertoire was sequenced with immunoSEQ multiplex PCR; TCRdb's copy has only in-frame clones and lacks some. That table gives V, J and clone size, and the DNA gave D and trimming. The data show about 140,000 clones, with approximately 85% seen just once and approximately 1.8% held by the top ten. The CDR3 is made up of 16 amino acids. V shed 3 bases and J 1 base; nucleotides not matched to a gene: 11. CDR1 is DFQATT and CDR2 is SNEGSKA in the germline V gene (reference sequence).

The rearrangement links TRBV20-1 to TRBJ2-7, with TRBD1 matching over 8 bases. The receptor's source is a man aged 65-85 years with acute or convalescent COVID-19. The sequenced material came from peripheral blood. In DNA form, the CDR3 reads TGCAGTGCTAGTGTGCAGGGGGCTATCTTATCCTACGAGCAGTACTTC. Its translation is CSASVQGAILSYEQYF.